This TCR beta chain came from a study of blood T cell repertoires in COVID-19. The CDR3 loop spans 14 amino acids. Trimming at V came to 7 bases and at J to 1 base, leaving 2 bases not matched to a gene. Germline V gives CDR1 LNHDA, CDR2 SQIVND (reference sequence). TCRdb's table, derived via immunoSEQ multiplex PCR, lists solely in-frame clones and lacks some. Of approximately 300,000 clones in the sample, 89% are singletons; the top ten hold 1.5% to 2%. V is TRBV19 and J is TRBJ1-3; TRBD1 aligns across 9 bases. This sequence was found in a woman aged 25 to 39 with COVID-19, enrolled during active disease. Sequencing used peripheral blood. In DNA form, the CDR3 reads TGTGCCAGTACCGACAGGGGGTCTGGAAACACCATATATTTT. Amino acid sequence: CASTDRGSGNTIYF.